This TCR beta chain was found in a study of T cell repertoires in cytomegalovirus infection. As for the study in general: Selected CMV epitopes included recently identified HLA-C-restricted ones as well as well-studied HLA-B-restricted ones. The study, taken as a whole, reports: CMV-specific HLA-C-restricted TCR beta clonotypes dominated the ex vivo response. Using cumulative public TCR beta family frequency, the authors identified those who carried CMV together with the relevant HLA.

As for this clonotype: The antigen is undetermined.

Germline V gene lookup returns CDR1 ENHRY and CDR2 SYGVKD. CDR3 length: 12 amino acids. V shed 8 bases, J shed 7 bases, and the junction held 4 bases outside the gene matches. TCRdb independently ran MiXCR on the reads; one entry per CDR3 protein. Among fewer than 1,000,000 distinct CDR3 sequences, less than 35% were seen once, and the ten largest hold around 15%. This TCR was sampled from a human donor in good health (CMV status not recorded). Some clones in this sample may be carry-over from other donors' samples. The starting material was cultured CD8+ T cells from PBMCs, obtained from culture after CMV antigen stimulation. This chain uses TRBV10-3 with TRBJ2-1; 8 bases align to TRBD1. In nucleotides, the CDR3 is TGTGCCATCTGGACAGGGATGAATGAGCAGTTCTTC. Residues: CAIWTGMNEQFF.